The 11 T cell receptor beta chains reported below all come from one sample, sequenced in a study of blood T cell repertoires in COVID-19 (dated by TCRdb to the early 2020s). Libraries were constructed by the immunoSEQ multiplex PCR assay. What TCRdb holds here is the immuneACCESS table cut down to in-frame rearrangements. Part of the clones is not present; checked against another copy, under half of the missing clones reflect an unresolved V gene, and the others are unexplained. The sample table holds 250,000 to 350,000 clones, of which 85% were seen once. 2.5% of the sample belongs to the ten largest clones. Sequenced input: PBMCs or T cells enriched from blood (not recorded which). These receptors were collected from a woman aged 45-59 years who had recovered from COVID-19.

CDR3 coding DNA: TGTGCCAGCAGCTTAGCGCGGGACCACTACAATGAGCAGTTCTTC. Residues: CASSLARDHYNEQFF. The chain links TRBV7-7 to TRBJ2-1, with a possible D match to TRBD2 (6 bases). Germline V gene sequence: CDR1 SSHAT, CDR2 FNYEAQ (reference sequence). This CDR3 region has 15 residues. The V end lost 0 bases, the J end lost 3 bases, and 9 bases lay between the germline ends.

The chain carries TRBV7-9 and TRBJ1-5; 10 bases are a match to TRBD1. Looked up from germline, CDR1 is SEHNR and CDR2 is FQNEAQ (reference sequence). The CDR3 is 16 amino acids. V lost 1 base, J lost 4 bases, and 4 bases stayed unmatched. Here the CDR3 reads CASSLDGGQGNQPQHF. CDR3 sequence (DNA): TGTGCCAGCAGCTTAGACGGGGGACAGGGGAATCAGCCCCAGCATTTT.

The J gene is TRBJ2-7, the V gene TRBV4-1, with 7 bases that match TRBD1. Germline CDR1 MGHRA, CDR2 YSYEKL. The J segment lost 3 bases and the V segment lost 3 bases, leaving 5 bases of the junction unmatched. This CDR3 contains 14 residues. The CDR3 DNA reads TGCGCCAGCAGCCATTTGGGGACAGTCTACGAGCAGTACTTC. Translated: CASSHLGTVYEQYF.

The genes are TRBV18 and TRBJ2-2; D is undetermined. Per germline, CDR1 KGHSH and CDR2 LQKENI. The CDR3 is 15 residues long. V was pared by 6 bases and J by 1 base, with 12 bases between. This chain's CDR3 is CASSPSGVNTGELFF. DNA for the CDR3: TGTGCCAGCTCCCCCTCGGGTGTGAACACCGGGGAGCTGTTTTTT.

The rearrangement joins TRBV19 to TRBJ2-3, with TRBD1 identical over 11 bases. Germline V gives CDR1 LNHDA, CDR2 SQIVND (reference sequence). This CDR3 contains 18 residues. J was trimmed by 5 bases and V by 4 bases; bases with no gene match: 14. This CDR3 is CASSRDFPGQGVRDTQYF. The DNA of the CDR3 is TGTGCCAGTAGTAGGGATTTTCCGGGACAGGGGGTGAGAGATACGCAGTATTTT. The full variable domain, completed using reference TRBV19 and TRBJ2-3, is DGGITQSPKYLFRKEGQNVTLSCEQNLNHDAMYWYRQDPGQGLRLIYYSQIVNDFQKGDIAEGYSVSREKKESFPLTVTSAQKNPTAFYLCASSRDFPGQGVRDTQYFGPGTRLTVL.

The J gene is TRBJ1-1, the V gene TRBV5-8; D remains ambiguous. Germline V CDR1 and CDR2: SGHTS, YDEGEE. V lost 4 bases to trimming and J lost 1 base, with 11 bases between them. This CDR3 contains 14 residues. CDR3 amino acids: CASSIVFRNTEAFF. Written as DNA, the CDR3 is TGTGCCAGCAGCATTGTTTTCCGGAACACTGAAGCTTTCTTT.

Notes on this clone: A read error may produce the germline difference seen at one junction end. V is TRBV14 and J is TRBJ1-1, with D possibly TRBD1 on 5 matching bases. Germline CDR1 is SGHDN and CDR2 is FVKESK. This CDR3 has 15 amino acids. In DNA form, the CDR3 reads TGTGCCAGCAGCCAATTGGGGGGTTTGAACACTGAAGTTTTCTTT. Protein product: CASSQLGGLNTEVFF.

This sequence joins TRBV7-3 and TRBJ2-5; TRBD2 matches at 8 bases. Trimming at V came to 2 bases and at J to 5 bases, leaving 13 bases not matched to a gene. Per germline, CDR1 SGHTA and CDR2 FQGTGA. CDR3 length: 17 amino acids. The DNA of the CDR3 is TGTGCCAGCAGCTTAGCCTCCCCAGCGGGGGTAGGGGAGACCCAGTACTTC. As protein: CASSLASPAGVGETQYF. The variable domain in full, completed from reference TRBV7-3 and TRBJ2-5, reads GAGVSQTPSNKVTEKGKYVELRCDPISGHTALYWYRQSLGQGPEFLIYFQGTGAADDSGLPNDRFFAVRPEGSVSTLKIQRTERGDSAVYLCASSLASPAGVGETQYFGPGTRLLVL.

This rearrangement joins TRBV7-8 to TRBJ2-7, with TRBD2 matching over 12 bases. This CDR3 comprises 15 residues. Germline CDR1 and CDR2: SGHVS and FQNEAQ. V was clipped by 2 bases and J by 7 bases; unmatched bases: 6. This CDR3 is CASSLRLAGVNEQYF. CDR3 nucleotides: TGTGCCAGCAGCTTAAGACTAGCGGGAGTAAATGAGCAGTACTTC.

The V call is TRBV7-6, the J call TRBJ2-1; D is perhaps TRBD1 (5 bases). This CDR3 contains 16 residues. CDR1 and CDR2 (germline): SGHVS, FNYEAQ. The V gene lost 4 bases and the J gene lost 2 bases, with 15 bases spanning the gap. CDR3 in amino acids: CASSSGVGPPYNEQFF. CDR3 bases: TGTGCCAGCAGCTCAGGTGTGGGGCCACCCTACAATGAGCAGTTCTTC.

The chain employs TRBV9 and TRBJ1-1; TRBD1 might be the D (5 bases). The length of the CDR3 is 12 residues. The V gene lost 4 bases and the J gene lost 8 bases, with 12 bases spanning the gap. Germline lookup yields CDR1 SGDLS and CDR2 YYNGEE. The CDR3 coding sequence is TGTGCCAGCAGCCCTTTTGGGGCGGAAGCTTTCTTT. Encoded protein: CASSPFGAEAFF.